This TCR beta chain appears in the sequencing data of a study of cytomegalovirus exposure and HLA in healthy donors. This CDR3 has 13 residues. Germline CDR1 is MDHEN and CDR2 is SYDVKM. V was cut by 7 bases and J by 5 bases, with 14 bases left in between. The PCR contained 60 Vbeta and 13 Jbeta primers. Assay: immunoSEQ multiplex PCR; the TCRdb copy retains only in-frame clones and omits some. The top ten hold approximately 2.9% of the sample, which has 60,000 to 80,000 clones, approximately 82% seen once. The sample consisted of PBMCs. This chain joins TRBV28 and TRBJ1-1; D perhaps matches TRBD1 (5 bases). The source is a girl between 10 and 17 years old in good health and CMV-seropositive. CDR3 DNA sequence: TGTGCCAGCACCCCCGTGGGGGGGACTGAAGCTTTCTTT. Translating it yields CASTPVGGTEAFF.